These 5 T cell receptor beta chains came from one sample sequenced in a study of OX40 agonist ivuxolimab in advanced cancers. Preparation of the library involved the immunoSEQ multiplex PCR assay. TCRdb took this table from immuneACCESS and kept in-frame rearrangements with V and J called. Such tables lack part of the clones; where checked against another copy, unresolved V genes explain under half of the gap, and the rest is unexplained. The sample contains roughly 79,000 clones, roughly 85% of them found a single time. About a sixth of the sample rests with the top ten. The specimen was CD4+ or CD8+ T cells sorted from blood, collected in a trial of the OX40 agonist ivuxolimab. The receptors were gathered from an adult with an advanced solid tumor such as melanoma, head and neck, liver or kidney cancer.

The rearrangement links TRBV10-1 to TRBJ1-1; no definite D call. Trimming stripped 6 bases from V and 2 bases from J, with 13 bases between. Germline V gives CDR1 WNHNN, CDR2 SYGVQD (reference sequence). The CDR3 spans 14 residues. The CDR3 DNA is TGCGCCAGCAGCAGCCGGGTCGGTAACACTGAAGCTTTCTTT. It codes for CASSSRVGNTEAFF.

The chain joins TRBV6-5 to TRBJ1-5; no clear D. CDR1 MNHEY and CDR2 SVGAGI come from the germline V gene. This CDR3 is 14 amino acids long. Trimming shortened V by 6 bases and J by 2 bases, and 11 bases separated the two germline ends. The chain's CDR3 is CASRPRAGNQPQHF. For the CDR3, the DNA is TGTGCCAGCAGGCCTAGGGCCGGCAATCAGCCCCAGCATTTT.

This clone was detected once. The chain combines TRBV7-9 with TRBJ2-3; D is ambiguous. Germline CDR1 is SEHNR and CDR2 is FQNEAQ (reference sequence). V was shortened by 5 bases and J by 6 bases, with 6 bases between the two germline ends. The CDR3 consists of 11 residues. CDR3 sequence: CASSAGDTQYF. CDR3 coding DNA: TGTGCCAGCAGCGCCGGGGATACGCAGTATTTT.

The rearrangement uses TRBV5-1 and TRBJ2-5; D might be TRBD1 (6 bases). This CDR3 contains 16 residues. The V gene's germline CDR1 is SGHRS and CDR2 YFSETQ. With 6 bases removed from V and 5 bases from J, the gap between germline ends came to 23 bases. The CDR3 DNA reads as TGCGCCAGCAAGCAGGGGCGGAGTCTCCAAGTGGAGACCCAGTACTTC. Translation: CASKQGRSLQVETQYF.

The rearrangement uses TRBV28 and TRBJ2-1; D perhaps matches TRBD1 (6 bases). Trimming shortened V by 5 bases and J by 1 base, and 12 bases separated the two germline ends. Germline CDR1 reads MDHEN; CDR2 reads SYDVKM. CDR3 length equals 15 residues. CDR3: CASSQQGTSYNEQFF. The CDR3 DNA reads TGTGCCAGCAGTCAACAGGGAACATCCTACAATGAGCAGTTCTTC.